The 2 T cell receptor beta chains presented below share a single source sample, sequenced in a study of cytomegalovirus exposure and HLA in healthy donors. Amplification used 60 Vbeta primers and 13 Jbeta primers. The protocol was immunoSEQ multiplex PCR, while the TCRdb copy is restricted to in-frame clones and leaves out a portion. The table shows more than 75,000 clones, with approximately 90% occurring only once. The material sequenced was PBMCs. Receptors were obtained from a man between 18 and 35 years old in good health and CMV-seronegative.

This clone was counted a single time. The V and J genes are TRBV7-6 and TRBJ2-7; D might be TRBD2 (6 bases). The CDR3 length is 13 residues. The germline V gene encodes CDR1 SGHVS and CDR2 FNYEAQ. Deletions cut 3 bases from V and 3 bases from J, with 9 bases between. The CDR3 DNA reads TGTGCCAGCAGCTTGGTAGCGGACTACGAGCAGTACTTC. Translated: CASSLVADYEQYF. Full variable domain (remainder filled in from reference TRBV7-6 and TRBJ2-7): GAGVSQSPRYKVTKRGQDVALRCDPISGHVSLYWYRQALGQGPEFLTYFNYEAQQDKSGLPNDRFSAERPEGSISTLTIQRTEQRDSAMYRCASSLVADYEQYFGPGTRLTVT.

V is TRBV5-1 and J is TRBJ1-3, with 10 bases aligning to TRBD1. After removal of 4 bases from V and 3 bases from J, the junction contained 7 bases not matched to a gene. The CDR3 totals 16 residues. Germline V CDR1 and CDR2: SGHRS, YFSETQ. The CDR3 coding sequence is TGCGCCAGCAGCCCGGGACAGGGGCTCCTTGGAAACACCATATATTTT. Translated: CASSPGQGLLGNTIYF.